This is a list of T cell receptor beta chains from one sample in a study of cytomegalovirus exposure and HLA in healthy donors. Sequenced by immunoSEQ multiplex PCR; TCRdb stores in-frame clones only, minus some. The table shows some 150,000 clones, with 71% occurring only once. Material for sequencing was PBMCs. The receptors originated from a woman aged 30 to 39 in good health and CMV-seronegative. Each CDR3 is given with its conserved first and last residue. Fields, in order: V gene, J gene, D gene, CDR3 length, clone size, CDR3 DNA, CDR3 protein. A D gene is named only where the DNA matches it firmly. Size values are once, few and many counts, or a class for expanded clones, and some rows have none.

TRBV7-6,TRBJ2-2,TRBD2,17,once,TGTGCCAGCAGCTATACTAGCGGGTCTGCGAACACCGGGGAGCTGTTTTTT,CASSYTSGSANTGELFF
TRBV29-1,TRBJ2-1,TRBD1,15,-,TGCAGCGTTGAAACAGGGGATAGATCCTACAATGAGCAGTTCTTC,CSVETGDRSYNEQFF
TRBV9,TRBJ2-2,TRBD2,15,-,TGTGCCAGCAGCGTGAGTGCCGGGAGGACCGGGGAGCTGTTTTTT,CASSVSAGRTGELFF
TRBV9,TRBJ1-2,-,13,once,TGTGCCAGCAGCGCGCGGGAGTCCTATGGCTACACCTTC,CASSARESYGYTF
TRBV11-2,TRBJ2-7,TRBD2,15,-,TGTGCCAGCAGCTTAGTAGCGGGTGGGGCCTACGAGCAGTACTTC,CASSLVAGGAYEQYF
TRBV5-4,TRBJ1-5,TRBD1,16,few,TGTGCCAGCAGCCAAGAATCTGGACAGGGGAATCAGCCCCAGCATTTT,CASSQESGQGNQPQHF
TRBV7-8,TRBJ1-5,-,14,-,TGTGCCAGCAGACCCAGGACAGCCCGTCAGCCCCAGCATTTT,CASRPRTARQPQHF
TRBV28,TRBJ2-7,TRBD2,14,-,TGTGCCAGCAGGGGGCGGGGGGGCAGTTTCGAGCAGTACTTC,CASRGRGGSFEQYF
TRBV7-8,TRBJ2-7,-,16,-,TGTGCCAGCAGCTCCCAGACAGGTATCAGCTCCTACGAGCAGTACTTC,CASSSQTGISSYEQYF
TRBV7-9,TRBJ1-4,TRBD1,14,-,TGTGCCAGCAGCTCAGGGGGCTTTAATGAAAAACTGTTTTTT,CASSSGGFNEKLFF
TRBV19,TRBJ2-6,-,14,-,TGTGCCAGCTCTCTCGGGGCTGGGGCCAACGTCCTGACTTTC,CASSLGAGANVLTF
TRBV9,TRBJ2-1,-,16,-,TGTGCCAGCAGCGTAGAGTCGTCTAGTTCATACAATGAGCAGTTCTTC,CASSVESSSSYNEQFF
TRBV19,TRBJ2-2,-,14,once,TGTGCCAGTAGTATACAGGGTAGGACCGGGGAGCTGTTTTTT,CASSIQGRTGELFF
TRBV27,TRBJ1-1,-,13,-,TGTGCCAGCAGCCCCAACTTAAACACTGAAGCTTTCTTT,CASSPNLNTEAFF
TRBV27,TRBJ1-4,TRBD1,16,-,TGTGCCAGCAGTTTACGGGGGACAGGTTTCCGTGAAAAACTGTTTTTT,CASSLRGTGFREKLFF
TRBV2,TRBJ1-1,-,14,-,TGTGCCATCCCAGGGTCTTTCATGAACACTGAAGCTTTCTTT,CAIPGSFMNTEAFF
TRBV7-6,TRBJ2-1,-,16,-,TGTGCCAGCAGCTTAGTGGGGCGGCTAGGGGGCAATGAGCAGTTCTTC,CASSLVGRLGGNEQFF
TRBV15,TRBJ2-1,TRBD2,16,-,TGTGCCACCAGCAGAGCATGGGGGACTAGCGGCAATGAGCAGTTCTTC,CATSRAWGTSGNEQFF